Detailed here is one T cell receptor beta chain. Its specificity is not known. These data originate in a study of cytomegalovirus exposure and HLA in healthy donors. Germline V lookup: CDR1 GTSNPN, CDR2 SVGIG (reference sequence). The ends were cut back, 4 bases at V and 3 bases at J, with 9 bases in the middle. The CDR3 contains 13 residues. The table came from immunoSEQ multiplex PCR; TCRdb's copy has only in-frame clones and leaves some out. The sample includes about 200,000 clones, roughly 85% of them seen just once. Study-level findings and limits: Subsequent analysis revealed that first-cohort TCR clusters tended to co-occur in the 90 to 150 validation repertoires.

The V gene is TRBV30, the J gene TRBJ2-2; a weak D match, TRBD1 (5 bases). This TCR was recovered from a woman under 30 in good health and CMV-seronegative. Material: PBMCs. The CDR3 reads CAWIQGYTGELFF. In DNA, the CDR3 is TGTGCCTGGATCCAGGGATACACCGGGGAGCTGTTTTTT. Filled out from reference TRBV30 and TRBJ2-2, the complete variable domain reads SQTIHQWPATLVQPVGSPLSLECTVEGTSNPNLYWYRQAAGRGLQLLFYSVGIGQISSEVPQNLSASRPQDRQFILSSKKLLLSDSGFYLCAWIQGYTGELFFGEGSRLTVL.